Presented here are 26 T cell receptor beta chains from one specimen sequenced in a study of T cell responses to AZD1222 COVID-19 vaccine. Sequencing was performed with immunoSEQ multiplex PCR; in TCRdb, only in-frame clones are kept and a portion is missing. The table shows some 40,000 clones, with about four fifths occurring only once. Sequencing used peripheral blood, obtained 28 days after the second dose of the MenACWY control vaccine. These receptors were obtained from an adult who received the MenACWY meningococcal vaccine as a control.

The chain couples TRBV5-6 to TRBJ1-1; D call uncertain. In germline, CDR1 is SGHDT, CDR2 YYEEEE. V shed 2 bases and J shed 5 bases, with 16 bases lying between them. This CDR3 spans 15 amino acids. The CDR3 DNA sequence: TGTGCCAGCAGCTTCTCAGTAAACGGAGGAACTGAAGCTTTCTTT. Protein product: CASSFSVNGGTEAFF.

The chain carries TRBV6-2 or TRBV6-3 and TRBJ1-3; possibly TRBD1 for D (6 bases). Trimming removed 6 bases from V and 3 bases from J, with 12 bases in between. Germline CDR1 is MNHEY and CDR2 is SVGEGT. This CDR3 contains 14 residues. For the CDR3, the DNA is TGTGCCAGCAGCCTACAGGGCTATGGAAACACCATATATTTT. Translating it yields CASSLQGYGNTIYF.

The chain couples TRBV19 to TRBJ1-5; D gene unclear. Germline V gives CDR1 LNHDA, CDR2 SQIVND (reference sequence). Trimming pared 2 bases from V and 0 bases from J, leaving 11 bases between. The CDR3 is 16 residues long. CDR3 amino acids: CASSIRVTFSNQPQHF. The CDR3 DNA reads TGTGCCAGTAGTATAAGAGTGACCTTTAGCAATCAGCCCCAGCATTTT. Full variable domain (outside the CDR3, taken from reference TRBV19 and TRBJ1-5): DGGITQSPKYLFRKEGQNVTLSCEQNLNHDAMYWYRQDPGQGLRLIYYSQIVNDFQKGDIAEGYSVSREKKESFPLTVTSAQKNPTAFYLCASSIRVTFSNQPQHFGDGTRLSIL.

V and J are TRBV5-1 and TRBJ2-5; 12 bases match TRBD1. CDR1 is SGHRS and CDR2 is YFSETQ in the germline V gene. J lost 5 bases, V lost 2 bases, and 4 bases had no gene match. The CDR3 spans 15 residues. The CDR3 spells CASSFGTGGVETQYF. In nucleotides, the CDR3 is TGCGCCAGCAGCTTCGGGACAGGGGGCGTTGAGACCCAGTACTTC.

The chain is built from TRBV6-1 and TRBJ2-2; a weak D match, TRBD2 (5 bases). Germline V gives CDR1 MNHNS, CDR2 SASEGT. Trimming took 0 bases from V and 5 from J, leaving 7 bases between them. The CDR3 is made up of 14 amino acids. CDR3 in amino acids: CASSEAGETGELFF. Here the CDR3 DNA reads TGTGCCAGCAGTGAAGCCGGGGAGACCGGGGAGCTGTTTTTT.

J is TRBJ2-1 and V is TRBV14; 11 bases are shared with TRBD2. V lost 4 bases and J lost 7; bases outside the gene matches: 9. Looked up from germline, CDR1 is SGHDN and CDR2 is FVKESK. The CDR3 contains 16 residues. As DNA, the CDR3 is TGTGCCAGCAGCCTAAATGGGCTAGCGGGAGGAAATGAGCAGTTCTTC. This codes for CASSLNGLAGGNEQFF.

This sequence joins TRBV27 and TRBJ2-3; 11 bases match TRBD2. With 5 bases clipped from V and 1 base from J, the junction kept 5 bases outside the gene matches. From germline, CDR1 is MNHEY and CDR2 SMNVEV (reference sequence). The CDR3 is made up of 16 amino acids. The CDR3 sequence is CASSRLAGPRTDTQYF. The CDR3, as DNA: TGTGCCAGCAGTAGACTAGCGGGACCCCGCACAGATACGCAGTATTTT.

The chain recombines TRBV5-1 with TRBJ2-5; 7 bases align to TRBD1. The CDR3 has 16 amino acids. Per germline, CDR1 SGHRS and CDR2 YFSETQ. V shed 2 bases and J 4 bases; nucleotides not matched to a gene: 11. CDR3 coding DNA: TGCGCCAGCAGCTTTGGGTCGGCAGGGGGATTAGAGACCCAGTACTTC. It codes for CASSFGSAGGLETQYF. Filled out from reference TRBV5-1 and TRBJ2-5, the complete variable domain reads KAGVTQTPRYLIKTRGQQVTLSCSPISGHRSVSWYQQTPGQGLQFLFEYFSETQRNKGNFPGRFSGRQFSNSRSEMNVSTLELGDSALYLCASSFGSAGGLETQYFGPGTRLLVL.

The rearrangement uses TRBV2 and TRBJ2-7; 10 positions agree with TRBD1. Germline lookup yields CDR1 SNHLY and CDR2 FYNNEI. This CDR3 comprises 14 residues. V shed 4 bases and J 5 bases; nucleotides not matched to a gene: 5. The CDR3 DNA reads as TGTGCCAGCAGTGTGGGGACAGGGGCGAACGAGCAGTACTTC. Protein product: CASSVGTGANEQYF. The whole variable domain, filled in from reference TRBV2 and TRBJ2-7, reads EPEVTQTPSHQVTQMGQEVILRCVPISNHLYFYWYRQILGQKVEFLVSFYNNEISEKSEIFDDQFSVERPDGSNFTLKIRSTKLEDSAMYFCASSVGTGANEQYFGPGTRLTVT.

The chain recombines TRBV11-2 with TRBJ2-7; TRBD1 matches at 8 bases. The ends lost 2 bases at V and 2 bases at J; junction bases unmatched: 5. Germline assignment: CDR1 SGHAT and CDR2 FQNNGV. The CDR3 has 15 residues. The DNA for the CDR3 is TGTGCCAGCAGCTTATTCCCGGGACAGGCCTACGAGCAGTACTTC. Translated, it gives CASSLFPGQAYEQYF.

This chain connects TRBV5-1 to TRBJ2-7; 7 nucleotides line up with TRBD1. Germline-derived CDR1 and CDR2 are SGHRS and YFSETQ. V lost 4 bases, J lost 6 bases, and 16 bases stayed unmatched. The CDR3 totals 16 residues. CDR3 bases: TGCGCCAGCAGCCCTGGGGTGGGGACAGCCCCCGTCGAGCAGTACGTC. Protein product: CASSPGVGTAPVEQYV.

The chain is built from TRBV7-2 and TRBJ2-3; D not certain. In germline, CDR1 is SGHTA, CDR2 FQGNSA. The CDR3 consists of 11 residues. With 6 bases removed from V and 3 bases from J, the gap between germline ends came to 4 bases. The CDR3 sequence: CASSWTDTQYF. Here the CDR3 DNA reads TGTGCCAGCAGTTGGACAGATACGCAGTATTTT. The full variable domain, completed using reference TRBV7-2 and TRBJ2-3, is GAGVSQSPSNKVTEKGKDVELRCDPISGHTALYWYRQSLGQGLEFLIYFQGNSAPDKSGLPSDRFSAERTGGSVSTLTIQRTQQEDSAVYLCASSWTDTQYFGPGTRLTVL.

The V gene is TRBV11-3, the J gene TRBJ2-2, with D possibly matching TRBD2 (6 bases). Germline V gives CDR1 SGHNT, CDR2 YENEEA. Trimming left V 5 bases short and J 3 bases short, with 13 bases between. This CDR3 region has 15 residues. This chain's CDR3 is CASSLFGGDTGELFF. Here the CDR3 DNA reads TGTGCCAGCAGCCTATTCGGAGGGGACACCGGGGAGCTGTTTTTT.

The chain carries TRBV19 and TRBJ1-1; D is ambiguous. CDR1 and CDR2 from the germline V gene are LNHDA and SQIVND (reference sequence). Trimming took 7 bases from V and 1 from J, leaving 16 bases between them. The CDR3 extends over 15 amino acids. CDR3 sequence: CASTDFGVENTEAFF. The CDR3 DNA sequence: TGTGCCAGTACCGATTTCGGGGTAGAGAACACTGAAGCTTTCTTT.

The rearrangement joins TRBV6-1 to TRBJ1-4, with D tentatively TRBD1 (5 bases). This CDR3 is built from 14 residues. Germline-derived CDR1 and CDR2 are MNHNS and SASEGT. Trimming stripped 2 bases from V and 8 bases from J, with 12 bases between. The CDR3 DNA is TGTGCCAGCAGTGAATCCGGGACGAACGAAAAACTGTTTTTT. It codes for CASSESGTNEKLFF.

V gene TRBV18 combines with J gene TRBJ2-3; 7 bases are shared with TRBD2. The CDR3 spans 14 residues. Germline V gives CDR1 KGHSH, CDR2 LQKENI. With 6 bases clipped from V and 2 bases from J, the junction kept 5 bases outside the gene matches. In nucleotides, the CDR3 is TGTGCCAGCTCCCGCCGGGACTACACAGATACGCAGTATTTT. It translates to CASSRRDYTDTQYF.

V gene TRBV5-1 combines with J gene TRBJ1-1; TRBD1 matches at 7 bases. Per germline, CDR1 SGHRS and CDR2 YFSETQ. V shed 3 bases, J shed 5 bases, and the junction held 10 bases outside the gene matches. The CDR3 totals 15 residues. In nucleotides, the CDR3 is TGCGCCAGCAGCTCCTCACAGGGGACGCAGACTGAAGCTTTCTTT. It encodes CASSSSQGTQTEAFF.

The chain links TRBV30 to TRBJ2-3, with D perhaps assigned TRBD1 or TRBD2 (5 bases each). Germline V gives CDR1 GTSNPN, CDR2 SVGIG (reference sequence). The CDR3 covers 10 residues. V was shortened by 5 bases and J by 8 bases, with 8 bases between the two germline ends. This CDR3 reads CAWGTSTQYF. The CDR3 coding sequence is TGTGCCTGGGGGACGAGTACGCAGTATTTT.

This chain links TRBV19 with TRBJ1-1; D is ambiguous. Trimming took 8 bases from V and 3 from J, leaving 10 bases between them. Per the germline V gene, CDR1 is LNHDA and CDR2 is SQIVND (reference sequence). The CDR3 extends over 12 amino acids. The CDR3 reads CASSYSYTEAFF. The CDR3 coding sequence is TGTGCCAGTTCTTACTCCTACACTGAAGCTTTCTTT.

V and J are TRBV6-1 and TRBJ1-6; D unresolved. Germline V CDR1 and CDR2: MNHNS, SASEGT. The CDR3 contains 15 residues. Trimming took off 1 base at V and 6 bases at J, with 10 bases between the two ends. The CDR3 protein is CASSEELGGNSPLHF. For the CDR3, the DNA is TGTGCCAGCAGTGAAGAACTGGGCGGTAATTCACCCCTCCACTTT.

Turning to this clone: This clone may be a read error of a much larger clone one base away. The DNA for the CDR3 is TGTCCCAGCTGCTCCCGGGGGGGGGCGGGCGGGGAGCTGTTTTTT. It specifies CPSCSRGGAGGELFF. The chain has TRBV3-1 (or the pseudogene TRBV3-2) and TRBJ2-2, with 8 bases aligning to TRBD2. The CDR3 runs to 15 residues. Germline-derived CDR1 and CDR2 are LGHDT and YNNKEL (reference sequence).

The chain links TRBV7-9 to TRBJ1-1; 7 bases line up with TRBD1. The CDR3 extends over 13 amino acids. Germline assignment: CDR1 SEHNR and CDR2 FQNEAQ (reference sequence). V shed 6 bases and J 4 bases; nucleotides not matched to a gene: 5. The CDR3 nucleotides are TGTGCCAGCAGTTTTACAGGGGTCACTGAAGCTTTCTTT. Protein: CASSFTGVTEAFF.

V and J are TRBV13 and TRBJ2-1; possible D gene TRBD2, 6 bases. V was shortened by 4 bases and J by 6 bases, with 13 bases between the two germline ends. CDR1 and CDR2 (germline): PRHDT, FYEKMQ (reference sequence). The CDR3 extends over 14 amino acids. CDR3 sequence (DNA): TGTGCCAGCAGCTCCCGGACTACAACCAATGAGCAGTTCTTC. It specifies CASSSRTTTNEQFF.

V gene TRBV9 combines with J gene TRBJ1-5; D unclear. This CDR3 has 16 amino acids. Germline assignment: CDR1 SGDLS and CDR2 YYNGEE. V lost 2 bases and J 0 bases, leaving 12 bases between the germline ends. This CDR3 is CASSVPHGLSNQPQHF. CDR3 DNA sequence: TGTGCCAGCAGCGTTCCCCATGGCCTTAGCAATCAGCCCCAGCATTTT.

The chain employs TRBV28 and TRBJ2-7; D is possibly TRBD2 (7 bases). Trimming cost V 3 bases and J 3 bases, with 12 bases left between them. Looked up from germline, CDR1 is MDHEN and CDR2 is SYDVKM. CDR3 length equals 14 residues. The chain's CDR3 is CASSLGGRDYEQYF. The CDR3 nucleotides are TGTGCCAGCAGTTTGGGGGGGCGTGACTACGAGCAGTACTTC.

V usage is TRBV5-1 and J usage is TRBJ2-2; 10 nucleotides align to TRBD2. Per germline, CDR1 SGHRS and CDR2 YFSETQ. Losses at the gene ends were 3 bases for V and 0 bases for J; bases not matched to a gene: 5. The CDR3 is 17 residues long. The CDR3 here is CASSSGLAKPNTGELFF. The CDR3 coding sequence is TGCGCCAGCAGCTCGGGACTAGCGAAACCGAACACCGGGGAGCTGTTTTTT.